The clone carrying this TCR beta chain was seen only a few times. Its target is unknown. TCRdb processed the 5' RACE reads anew with MiXCR; each CDR3 protein has one entry. The sample carries around 250,000 distinct CDR3 sequences, roughly 10% recorded once. This specimen comes from a study of CD8 T cells in ankylosing spondylitis. CDR3 length equals 14 residues. V dropped 2 bases and J dropped 5; count of bases not matched to a gene: 7. Germline V gene sequence: CDR1 SGHRS, CDR2 YFSETQ. The study's findings and limits: Made up of about eight highly homologous variants, a TCR beta motif appeared characteristic of ankylosing spondylitis blood.

The TCR comes from a male donor with ankylosing spondylitis or in good health (not recorded which). Material for sequencing was blood, either unsorted or a sorted T cell fraction (not recorded which). This chain uses TRBV5-1 with TRBJ2-7, with TRBD1 identical over 7 bases. DNA for the CDR3: TGCGCCAGCAGCTTAGGGGGCGGACAGGACGAGCAGTACTTC. This gives the protein CASSLGGGQDEQYF. Full variable domain (outside the CDR3, taken from reference TRBV5-1 and TRBJ2-7): KAGVTQTPRYLIKTRGQQVTLSCSPISGHRSVSWYQQTPGQGLQFLFEYFSETQRNKGNFPGRFSGRQFSNSRSEMNVSTLELGDSALYLCASSLGGGQDEQYFGPGTRLTVT.